This T cell receptor beta chain was sequenced in a study of blood T cells in healthy people across ages. Study observations and caveats: Per million T cells, the diversity of TCR beta decreased roughly linearly as age advanced.

Trimming stripped 2 bases from V and 5 bases from J, with 18 bases between. This CDR3 comprises 16 residues. Looked up from germline, CDR1 is SGHDN and CDR2 is FVKESK. Every sample gave at least 5 micrograms of total RNA when it was extracted. Points on this clonotype: The antigen is unknown.

A second PCR, run for roughly 7 to 12 cycles, used a sample-barcoded 5' primer plus a J-beta primer mix. Each CDR3 protein gets one entry after TCRdb re-called the 5' RACE reads with MiXCR. The sample has around 790,000 distinct CDR3 sequences; 40% to 50% are singletons. Specimen: blood. The source is a man in his 60s in good health. The genes are TRBV14 and TRBJ2-5, with D unresolved. The CDR3 is CASSQILPAMWETQYF. CDR3 bases: TGTGCCAGCAGCCAAATACTGCCCGCCATGTGGGAGACCCAGTACTTC.